What follows is one TCR beta chain and its context. Its antigen specificity is not known. No base qualities exist here, and no much larger clone lies one base off it. The record originates from a study of blood T cell repertoires in COVID-19 (dated by TCRdb to between 2020 and 2021). About the study as a whole: Collaborator samples came from the United States, Italy and Spain and covered acute and convalescent phases of COVID-19. Nearly every sample came with metadata listing a de-identified subject ID, COVID-19 status, age in years and sex. The repertoires were made available in a free public database intended to serve as a resource for research on the immune response to SARS-CoV-2. Subjects who had been exposed to COVID-19, were actively infected with it, or had recovered from it provided the deeply sampled blood TCRbeta repertoires that made up the dataset. Where available, HLA class I and class II types were taken from metadata supplied by the sample provider and were not determined by assay-based typing. The prospective study material was composed of cDNA or gDNA derived from T cells, B-cell-depleted T cells, or PBMCs. The samples were drawn from two sources: the first 160 participants of the ongoing ImmuneRACE study, and 1,200 or so subjects contributed by 6 global collaborators. Results the study describes overall, beyond this receptor: The quantity of clinical and demographic metadata differed by source and by participant and was supplied without curation.

TCRbeta CDR3 regions were amplified from genomic DNA using the immunoSEQ Assay, a bias-controlled multiplex PCR. The source study handled its data this way. The number of nucleated cells in each sample was estimated from the amplification of reference gene primers within the assay. Sequence reads were collapsed and filtered to measure the absolute abundance of every unique TCRbeta CDR3 rearrangement. Productive Simpson clonality was computed per sample as the square root of Simpson's diversity index over productive rearrangements. The immuneACCESS repertoire file appears here via TCRdb, limited to in-frame rearrangements. These files lack a portion of the clones; in checked studies, under half of the deficit traces to unresolved V genes, and the cause of the others is not known. That table is the source of V, J and clone size, and D and trimming were worked out from the DNA. Here the sample has some 150,000 clones; approximately 90% occur a single time. Roughly 2.9% of the sample comes from the top ten.

V ends up 3 bases short and J 3 bases short, with an unmatched junction base count of 2. Spanning cysteine to phenylalanine, the CDR3 consists of 13 amino acids. Just the 39-base CDR3 DNA is kept, in frame starting at base 1. Reading the germline V gene gives CDR1 SGHRS and CDR2 YFSETQ. Each collaborating institution followed its own protocols to collect whole blood in K2EDTA tubes. Collaborator samples were shipped for TCRbeta analysis as frozen whole blood, isolated PBMCs, or DNA extracted from either sample type. The sequence was collected from a man in his sixties with active or convalescent COVID-19. The rearrangement joined TRBV5-1 to TRBJ1-1, and TRBD1 aligns with 7 junction nucleotides. The sequencing sample was made of peripheral blood. The CDR3 sequence is CASSSTGDTEAFF. At the DNA level, the sequence is TGCGCCAGCAGCTCAACAGGGGACACTGAAGCTTTCTTT.